Below, 9 T cell receptor beta chains from the same sample are listed, as sequenced in a study of cytomegalovirus exposure and HLA in healthy donors. Primers for the PCR totalled 60 Vbeta and 13 Jbeta. The data were produced by immunoSEQ multiplex PCR, yet TCRdb's version contains in-frame clones alone and is incomplete. The sample includes about 150,000 clones, over 60% of them seen just once. The source material was PBMCs. The receptors originated from a young woman in good health and CMV-seronegative.

J is TRBJ1-1 and V is TRBV4-1; D not certain. CDR3 size: 15 residues. Trimming removed 2 bases from V and 0 bases from J, with 10 bases in between. Germline CDR1 MGHRA, CDR2 YSYEKL. CDR3 bases: TGCGCCAGCAGCCAAAAAACAGCTTTGAACACTGAAGCTTTCTTT. Protein: CASSQKTALNTEAFF.

This rearrangement joins TRBV7-2 to TRBJ1-1; 7 positions match TRBD1. Trimming cost V 5 bases and J 5 bases; bases outside gene matches: 14. The CDR3 is made up of 16 amino acids. The germline CDR1 and CDR2 sequences are SGHTA and FQGNSA. The CDR3 DNA is TGTGCCAGCAGCGCCTATGCCGACAGGGTAAAAACTGAAGCTTTCTTT. Protein: CASSAYADRVKTEAFF.

The CDR3 DNA reads TGTGCCAGCAGCCCGGACAACCAAGAGACCCAGTACTTC. Translated, it gives CASSPDNQETQYF. The chain joins TRBV5-6 to TRBJ2-5; a weak D match, TRBD1 (5 bases). Trimming cost V 4 bases and J 0 bases, with 7 bases left between them. CDR1 and CDR2 (germline): SGHDT, YYEEEE. This CDR3 spans 13 amino acids.

This chain links TRBV7-8 with TRBJ2-3; TRBD1 matches 9 bases. V trimming: 1 base; J trimming: 3 bases; junction bases outside the gene matches: 8. The CDR3 has 17 residues. Germline lookup yields CDR1 SGHVS and CDR2 FQNEAQ. The CDR3 nucleotides are TGTGCCAGCAGCTTAGAAGGAGACAGGGGGGTGACAGATACGCAGTATTTT. It is translated as CASSLEGDRGVTDTQYF.

This rearrangement joins TRBV9 to TRBJ1-3; no reliable D call. Germline CDR1 SGDLS, CDR2 YYNGEE. Deletions cut 3 bases from V and 0 bases from J, with 10 bases between. This CDR3 is built from 15 residues. As DNA, the CDR3 is TGTGCCAGCAGCGGAGCGCCGTTCTCTGGAAACACCATATATTTT. This gives the protein CASSGAPFSGNTIYF.

This rearrangement joins TRBV9 to TRBJ1-3; D may be TRBD1 (6 bases). Trimming took 0 bases from V and 2 from J, leaving 6 bases between them. Germline V gene data show CDR1 as SGDLS and CDR2 as YYNGEE. The CDR3 extends over 14 amino acids. Here the CDR3 DNA reads TGTGCCAGCAGCGTAGAGGGGGCTGGAAACACCATATATTTT. This translates into CASSVEGAGNTIYF.

The chain carries TRBV28 and TRBJ1-1, with 7 nucleotides matching TRBD1. This CDR3 comprises 12 residues. Germline loops: CDR1 MDHEN, CDR2 SYDVKM. The ends lost 6 bases at V and 8 bases at J; junction bases unmatched: 6. The CDR3 DNA reads as TGTGCCAGCAGGGGGGAGACAGGGGAAGCTTTCTTT. Translated, it gives CASRGETGEAFF.

The V gene is TRBV28, the J gene TRBJ1-3; D might be TRBD1 (6 bases). The V and J ends lost 6 bases and 0 bases respectively, with 15 bases between them. CDR3 length: 16 amino acids. Germline CDR1 MDHEN, CDR2 SYDVKM. The CDR3 reads CASRATTGSSGNTIYF. The DNA for the CDR3 is TGTGCCAGCAGGGCAACGACAGGTAGCTCTGGAAACACCATATATTTT.

This chain's CDR3 is CASSTRGNVYGYTF. The DNA of the CDR3 is TGTGCCAGCAGCACAAGGGGGAACGTCTATGGCTACACCTTC. The V call is TRBV7-3, the J call TRBJ1-2; maybe TRBD1 (6 bases). The germline gives CDR1 SGHTA, CDR2 FQGTGA. The CDR3 spans 14 residues. V was shortened by 5 bases and J by 4 bases, with 14 bases between the two germline ends.